This entry features one TCR beta chain sequence. This clonotype was picked up a small number of times. Its antigen has not been determined. No clone much larger than this one lies a single base away; base qualities are absent. The entry originates in a study of vaccination and CD4 T cells after COVID-19 (dated by TCRdb to 2021 to 2024). Looking at the study overall: Convalescent patients had a positive SARS-CoV-2 result on nasal swab PCR, and of these patients, fewer than ten had mild disease and one had severe disease. Six males and four females were included in the convalescent cohort, with two Hispanic individuals, seven Caucasians, two Asians and one multiracial person represented. Participants got two doses of the Pfizer-BioNTech BNT162b2 vaccine (n=8) or two doses of the Moderna mRNA-1273 vaccine (n=2). Post-COVID blood samples from convalescent patients were collected a median of roughly 100 days after diagnosis, with a range of 35 to 161 days. Post-vaccine blood samples were collected a median of about 66 days after the second vaccine dose, ranging from about 12 to 241 days. The cultures were stimulated with overlapping spike peptide pools from SARS-CoV-2 and from the common cold coronaviruses HCoV-NL63, HCoV-OC43 and HCoV-229E. As controls, cultures received a CEFX viral epitope pool (the positive control), an HIV-1 Nef peptide pool (the negative control), or no peptide at all. The spike-specific CD4+ TCR repertoire was compared before and after mRNA vaccination in over 9 COVID-19 convalescent patients and several infection-naive healthy vaccine recipients. Overall results and qualifications from the work: Relatively few convalescent patients were included in the study, and early timepoints after natural infection were not analyzed. In convalescent patients, a median approximately 86% of post-vaccine SARS-CoV-2-reactive clones were detected only after vaccination, and vaccine-specific priming was suggested by this finding. In convalescent patients, nearly all vaccine-specific clones (304 of 307) were found to be mono-reactive for SARS-CoV-2 spike rather than cross-reactive with common cold coronaviruses. An increase in the median number of SARS-CoV-2-reactive clonotypes from roughly 20 after infection to 38 after vaccination was observed, but the change was not found to be significant.

In light of the paper, this sample's treatment or condition label describes: roughly ten-day PBMC culture with coronavirus spike peptide pools or control peptides (ViraFEST assay). The ViraFEST assay was used in the study, in which antigen-specific T cells were expanded with peptide pools and expanded clonotypes were subsequently identified by TCR sequencing. The positive SARS-CoV-2 PCR tests of the convalescent patients were dated from March to December 2020, before the Alpha, Beta and Delta variants emerged in the United States. Each well held 2 million to 2.5 million PBMCs cultured with roughly 10 ug/ml peptide pools in IMDM containing roughly 4.7% human AB serum and 7.5 to 10 IU/ml IL-2. On days 3 and 7, half of the culture medium was replaced with fresh IL-2-containing medium. Once the cells had been in culture for around 10 days, the EasySep CD4+ T cell isolation kit was used to isolate CD4+ T cells by negative selection. Ficoll-Paque Plus gradient centrifugation was used to isolate PBMCs from whole blood, and the isolated PBMCs were then either used fresh or cryopreserved at -140C. In general, triplicate wells were set up for every culture condition.

Its CDR3 holds 14 amino acids, cysteine through phenylalanine. Of all the DNA, just the CDR3 is kept, 42 bases in frame from base 1. Looking up the germline V gene yields CDR1 SGHTA and CDR2 FQGNSA. The junction shows trimming of 3 bases on V and 4 bases on J, plus 12 bases between the germline ends. Libraries came from PCR. At the Johns Hopkins FTIC core, DNA from the cultured CD4+ T cells underwent TCR sequencing with the Oncomine TCR Beta short-read assay. The QIAamp micro DNA kit was used to extract genomic DNA from the cultured CD4+ T cells. The Oncomine TCR Beta libraries from cultured CD4+ T cells were pooled using unique dual indexes and then sequenced on an Illumina iSeq 100. As for the authors' bioinformatics: Non-productive sequences were filtered out, and CDR3s that did not start with C, did not end with F or W, or were shorter than 7 amino acids were discarded. The MANAFEST web application was used to identify antigen-specific clonotypes by comparing peptide-stimulated wells against reference wells and other culture wells. An FDR below 0.05, an odds ratio above 5, and a productive frequency above 0.1% in at least two of three replicate wells were required for clones to be considered positive. Cross-reactive clonotypes were defined as significantly expanded in both SARS-CoV-2 spike wells and at least one common cold coronavirus spike condition. Using R version 3.6.1, CDR3 homology was evaluated through Levenshtein distances (stringdist) along with unrooted phylogenetic trees (ape). TCRdb handled the public reads itself, with Q25 trimming in fastp and clone calling in MiXCR, and kept productive beta chains. Here each entry gathers all rows of one CDR3 protein and keeps the most common genes and DNA. It is TCRdb's table, rather than the study itself, that gives the V and J calls and clone size. A total of over 9,000 distinct CDR3 sequences appear in this sample, around 20% of them only once. The top ten hold about 12% of the sample.

The sequencing here drew on CD4+ T cells from blood, cultured in vitro, taken after SARS-CoV-2 vaccination. The sequence was collected from a human donor who had recovered from COVID-19. This receptor chain uses TRBV7-2 and TRBJ2-5; the D gene remains uncertain. The DNA is TGTGCCAGCAGCTTTTCGGGTCGATCAGAGACCCAGTACTTC. It encodes CASSFSGRSETQYF.